These 6 T cell receptor beta chains were sequenced from one sample in a study of shared clonotypes between healthy human individuals. Positively selected for CCR7, the CD45RO-negative cells used as naive CD8 cells excluded terminally differentiated effector memory CD45RA+ cells. Assay used: immunoSEQ multiplex PCR; TCRdb lists only in-frame clones, some missing. This sample has some 630,000 clones, with roughly 96% found just once. The sequenced sample was naive CD8+ T cells sorted from blood. The receptors shown here come from a woman in her 30s in good health.

The chain is built from TRBV7-9 and TRBJ1-2; D might be TRBD1 (5 bases). The length of the CDR3 is 14 residues. Germline V CDR1 and CDR2: SEHNR, FQNEAQ (reference sequence). With 5 bases removed from V and 4 bases from J, the gap between germline ends came to 14 bases. In nucleotides, the CDR3 is TGTGCCAGCAGCCCGGCGGGGGACCGCTATGGCTACACCTTC. It codes for CASSPAGDRYGYTF.

The count of this clone is one. The chain links TRBV28 to TRBJ2-5; maybe TRBD1 (5 bases). Trimming removed 8 bases from V and 2 bases from J, with 21 bases in between. CDR3 length: 16 amino acids. Germline CDR1 MDHEN, CDR2 SYDVKM. The CDR3 reads CASAPARGYNQETQYF. CDR3 nucleotide sequence: TGTGCCAGCGCACCCGCTAGGGGCTATAATCAAGAGACCCAGTACTTC.

This chain uses TRBV5-1 with TRBJ2-7; 9 positions match TRBD1. CDR3 length equals 17 residues. Per the germline V gene, CDR1 is SGHRS and CDR2 is YFSETQ. The trim removed 0 bases at V and 2 bases at J, leaving 9 bases unmatched. CDR3 loop: CASSLAGSRQGAYEQYF. The DNA for the CDR3 is TGCGCCAGCAGCTTGGCCGGATCAAGACAGGGGGCCTACGAGCAGTACTTC.

The rearrangement joins TRBV6-1 to TRBJ1-1, with 7 bases fitting TRBD1. With 6 bases clipped from V and 11 bases from J, the junction kept 9 bases outside the gene matches. Germline V gene lookup returns CDR1 MNHNS and CDR2 SASEGT. The CDR3 totals 12 residues. The CDR3 nucleotides are TGTGCCAGCAGAACAGGGGCAGGACACGCTTTCTTT. This sequence encodes CASRTGAGHAFF.

The V gene is TRBV2, the J gene TRBJ1-2; TRBD1 might be the D (6 bases). Trimming took off 6 bases at V and 2 bases at J, with 13 bases between the two ends. The CDR3 has 14 amino acids. The V gene's germline CDR1 is SNHLY and CDR2 FYNNEI. CDR3 in amino acids: CASSAPGDNYGYTF. The DNA of the CDR3 is TGTGCCAGCAGCGCCCCAGGGGACAACTATGGCTACACCTTC.

The chain recombines TRBV2 with TRBJ2-7; TRBD2 matches at 13 bases. This CDR3 has 16 residues. Looked up from germline, CDR1 is SNHLY and CDR2 is FYNNEI. V lost 5 bases, J lost 4 bases, and 8 bases stayed unmatched. CDR3 sequence (DNA): TGTGCCAGCAGTCTTGGACTAGCGGGAGATCTGTACGAGCAGTACTTC. Translated, it gives CASSLGLAGDLYEQYF.